A single sample gave rise to the 24 T cell receptor beta chains below, sequenced in a study of T cell repertoires in cytomegalovirus infection (dated by TCRdb to between 2018 and 2021). Sequencing was performed on an Illumina HiSeq 1500. TCRdb passed the public sequencing reads through fastp at Q25 and MiXCR, retaining productive beta sequences. Rows are combined by CDR3 protein, so each entry shows the most common genes and DNA. Counted in this sample were 480,000 or so distinct CDR3 sequences; about 11% of them appeared once. The top ten constitute 10% of the sample. Sequencing input: PBMCs. The receptors derive from a human donor in good health (CMV status not recorded). Some clones in this sample may be carry-over from other donors' samples.

The chain couples TRBV2 to TRBJ2-3; TRBD2 aligns across 9 bases. The CDR3 totals 14 residues. Unmatched junction bases numbered 8, after V lost 6 bases and J lost 7 bases. Germline V gives CDR1 SNHLY, CDR2 FYNNEI. The CDR3 DNA reads as TGTGCCAGCAGATTAGCGGGAGTGTCAAATACGCAGTATTTT. Its translation is CASRLAGVSNTQYF.

This clonotype was detected ten times or more. V and J are TRBV7-9 and TRBJ2-2; 10 nucleotides line up with TRBD2. The CDR3 covers 15 residues. Germline V gives CDR1 SEHNR, CDR2 FQNEAQ (reference sequence). With 6 bases clipped from V and 7 bases from J, the junction kept 8 bases outside the gene matches. CDR3 amino acids: CASRPALAGVGELFF. CDR3 nucleotides: TGTGCCAGCAGACCGGCTCTAGCGGGAGTCGGGGAGCTGTTTTTT.

The rearrangement uses TRBV20-1 and TRBJ1-5; no reliable D call. Trimming cost V 0 bases and J 2 bases, with 8 bases left between them. There are 14 residues in the CDR3. The V gene's germline CDR1 is DFQATT and CDR2 SNEGSKA (reference sequence). This CDR3 is CSARDLGGNQPQHF. The DNA of the CDR3 is TGCAGTGCTAGAGACCTAGGAGGCAATCAGCCCCAGCATTTT.

At least ten counts were recorded for this clonotype. This chain uses TRBV7-3 with TRBJ2-1; maybe TRBD2 (6 bases). The length of the CDR3 is 14 residues. CDR1 is SGHTA and CDR2 is FQGTGA in the germline V gene. The V and J ends lost 0 bases and 8 bases respectively, with 11 bases between them. The CDR3, as DNA: TGTGCCAGCAGCTTAACTGGAGGGTGGGATGAGCAGTTCTTC. This sequence encodes CASSLTGGWDEQFF.

This clonotype was detected only a few times. V is TRBV20-1 and J is TRBJ2-3; D remains ambiguous. The germline CDR1 and CDR2 sequences are DFQATT and SNEGSKA (reference sequence). The V gene lost 0 bases and the J gene lost 4 bases, with 8 bases spanning the gap. CDR3 length: 13 residues. CDR3 nucleotide sequence: TGCAGTGCTAGAGATCGATATTCAGATACGCAGTATTTT. Translating gives CSARDRYSDTQYF.

This clonotype has more than one count but fewer than ten. V gene TRBV2 combines with J gene TRBJ2-2; D assignment may be TRBD1 or TRBD2 (5 bases each). This CDR3 is 14 amino acids long. With 5 bases removed from V and 4 bases from J, the gap between germline ends came to 11 bases. The germline gives CDR1 SNHLY, CDR2 FYNNEI. CDR3 nucleotides: TGTGCCAGCAGTCTCCGGGACCCCACCGGGGAGCTGTTTTTT. It encodes CASSLRDPTGELFF. The full variable domain, rest sourced from reference TRBV2 and TRBJ2-2, is EPEVTQTPSHQVTQMGQEVILRCVPISNHLYFYWYRQILGQKVEFLVSFYNNEISEKSEIFDDQFSVERPDGSNFTLKIRSTKLEDSAMYFCASSLRDPTGELFFGEGSRLTVL.

This clonotype was counted at least ten times. For the CDR3, the DNA is TGTGCCAGCAGCGAGGGCTCAGTACTGCACGGTAATACGCAGTATTTT. Encoded protein: CASSEGSVLHGNTQYF. The chain is built from TRBV12-3 or TRBV12-4 and TRBJ2-3, with a possible D match to TRBD2 (5 bases). V lost 6 bases and J 7 bases, leaving 23 bases between the germline ends. The CDR3 sequence is 16 residues long.

There are many counts of this clonotype. The rearrangement links TRBV7-2 to TRBJ1-5; tentatively, D is TRBD1 (5 bases). The germline V gene has CDR1 SGHTA and CDR2 FQGNSA. This CDR3 has 15 residues. The V gene lost 7 bases and the J gene lost 0 bases, with 13 bases spanning the gap. The CDR3: CASNPGMYSNQPQHF. DNA of the CDR3: TGTGCCAGCAACCCAGGGATGTATAGCAATCAGCCCCAGCATTTT.

The sample holds a few counts of this clonotype. This sequence joins TRBV27 and TRBJ2-5; 10 bases align to TRBD1. The CDR3 is 20 amino acids. V shed 3 bases and J 0 bases; nucleotides not matched to a gene: 16. Germline V lookup: CDR1 MNHEY, CDR2 SMNVEV (reference sequence). The CDR3 protein is CASSFRTGGLGSPYQETQYF. The CDR3 DNA is TGTGCCAGCAGTTTCCGGACAGGGGGACTCGGAAGCCCGTACCAAGAGACCCAGTACTTC.

At least ten counts were recorded for this clonotype. The chain links TRBV5-5 to TRBJ2-2, with no clear D. The CDR3 contains 17 residues. The V and J ends lost 4 bases and 2 bases respectively, with 18 bases between them. Per germline, CDR1 SGHKS and CDR2 YYEKEE (reference sequence). CDR3 nucleotide sequence: TGTGCCAGCAGCCTATTACCAGGCGACTCAAACACCGGGGAGCTGTTTTTT. Encoded protein: CASSLLPGDSNTGELFF.

This clonotype has only a few counts. J is TRBJ1-5 and V is TRBV19; 7 bases are shared with TRBD1. Per germline, CDR1 LNHDA and CDR2 SQIVND (reference sequence). CDR3 length equals 14 residues. V trimming: 11 bases; J trimming: 1 base; junction bases outside the gene matches: 8. The CDR3 loop is CAANPGQSNQPQHF. As DNA, the CDR3 is TGTGCCGCCAATCCGGGACAGAGCAATCAGCCCCAGCATTTT.

This clonotype came up many times. The chain uses TRBV7-9 and TRBJ2-7, with TRBD1 matching over 7 bases. Germline V CDR1 and CDR2: SEHNR, FQNEAQ (reference sequence). J lost 11 bases, V lost 4 bases, and 8 bases had no gene match. The CDR3 length is 12 residues. In nucleotides, the CDR3 is TGTGCCAGCAGCTCTTACCGGGACAGAAAGTACTTC. Translation: CASSSYRDRKYF.

About this clonotype itself: This may be a read error, as it is one base from a much larger clone. This rearrangement joins TRBV6-5 to TRBJ2-1, with TRBD2 identical over 9 bases. V lost 6 bases and J lost 5; bases outside the gene matches: 8. CDR3 size: 15 residues. Germline-derived CDR1 and CDR2 are MNHEY and SVGAGI. The CDR3 DNA reads as TGTGCCAGCAGGGGACAGCGGGGGGACAACAATGAGCAGTTCTTC. Its protein is CASRGQRGDNNEQFF.

This chain joins TRBV3-1 and TRBJ2-7; TRBD2 matches 7 bases. The germline V gene encodes CDR1 LGHDT and CDR2 YNNKEL (reference sequence). V trimming: 1 base; J trimming: 6 bases; junction bases outside the gene matches: 9. This CDR3 region has 15 residues. CDR3 in amino acids: CASSQGLSGVGEQYF. CDR3 coding DNA: TGTGCCAGCAGCCAAGGTCTGAGCGGGGTCGGCGAGCAGTACTTC.

The rearrangement joins TRBV20-1 to TRBJ2-3; perhaps D is TRBD1 or TRBD2 (5 bases each). This CDR3 is built from 15 residues. CDR1 DFQATT and CDR2 SNEGSKA come from the germline V gene (reference sequence). Between the trimmed V and J ends, which lost 1 base and 0 bases, there was a span of 11 bases. The CDR3 bases are TGCAGTGCTAGAGCGGGACGGTGGAGCACAGATACGCAGTATTTT. It specifies CSARAGRWSTDTQYF.

This clonotype has only a few counts. The rearrangement joins TRBV28 to TRBJ1-5; 9 positions match TRBD1. Germline V gene sequence: CDR1 MDHEN, CDR2 SYDVKM. CDR3 length: 15 residues. Trimming cost V 7 bases and J 4 bases; bases outside gene matches: 8. The CDR3 spells CASKTRGTGNQPQHF. The DNA of the CDR3 is TGTGCCAGCAAAACACGGGGGACAGGGAATCAGCCCCAGCATTTT.

This clonotype showed up many times. This chain connects TRBV19 to TRBJ1-1; 7 nucleotides line up with TRBD1. CDR3 length: 12 amino acids. J lost 6 bases, V lost 5 bases, and 3 bases had no gene match. The germline V gene has CDR1 LNHDA and CDR2 SQIVND (reference sequence). The CDR3 DNA reads as TGTGCCAGTAGTGGACAGGTCCCTGAAGCTTTCTTT. As protein: CASSGQVPEAFF.

Of note for this clonotype: Just one base apart from a much larger clone, this may be a read error. J is TRBJ1-4 and V is TRBV19; D ambiguous. CDR1 and CDR2 from the germline V gene are LNHDA and SQIVND (reference sequence). V shed 8 bases and J shed 0 bases, with 13 bases lying between them. CDR3 length equals 15 residues. This CDR3 reads CASVSLLATNEKLFF. CDR3 DNA: TGTGCCAGTGTTTCCCTCCTTGCAACTAATGAAAAACTGTTTTTT.

There are a few counts of this clonotype. The chain combines TRBV5-1 with TRBJ1-2; D remains ambiguous. Germline V CDR1 and CDR2: SGHRS, YFSETQ. The CDR3 has 12 amino acids. With 5 bases removed from V and 7 bases from J, the gap between germline ends came to 12 bases. The CDR3 is CASRSSRAGYTF. CDR3 in DNA: TGCGCCAGCAGGAGCAGCCGGGCTGGCTACACCTTC.

There are many counts of this clonotype. The gene calls are TRBV7-2 and TRBJ2-1; 7 bases fit TRBD2. The CDR3 covers 14 residues. CDR1 and CDR2 (germline): SGHTA, FQGNSA. The V segment lost 4 bases and the J segment 7 bases; nucleotides outside the gene matches: 7. The CDR3 nucleotides are TGTGCCAGCAGCTCCTACGGGAGGAAAAATGAGCAGTTCTTC. Residues: CASSSYGRKNEQFF.

This clonotype appeared many times. This may be a read error, as it is one base from a much larger clone. The rearrangement joins TRBV28 to TRBJ2-3, with TRBD1 as a possible D gene (6 bases). V gave up 5 bases and J gave up 1 base, with 7 bases separating them. Germline V gene sequence: CDR1 MDHEN, CDR2 SYDVKM. The length of the CDR3 is 13 residues. This CDR3 is CASSRTGTDTQYF. The CDR3 DNA sequence: TGTGCCAGCAGTCGGACAGGCACAGATACGCAGTATTTT.

This clonotype was found a few times. V usage is TRBV5-6 and J usage is TRBJ1-1, with D tentatively TRBD1 (5 bases). From germline, CDR1 is SGHDT and CDR2 YYEEEE. CDR3 length: 14 residues. Trimming removed 4 bases at V and 4 bases at J, with 14 bases between. The CDR3 sequence: CASSIPPGVTEAFF. CDR3 in DNA: TGTGCCAGCAGCATACCCCCGGGGGTCACTGAAGCTTTCTTT.

This clonotype was detected many times. J is TRBJ2-7 and V is TRBV28; TRBD2 matches 13 bases. The CDR3 sequence is 19 residues long. The junction had 16 bases not matched to a gene; V was cut back by 5 bases and J by 3 bases. The germline CDR1 and CDR2 sequences are MDHEN and SYDVKM. CDR3: CASSRSLLAGGPTRYEQYF. The CDR3 coding sequence is TGTGCCAGCAGTCGTAGCTTACTAGCGGGAGGGCCAACTCGCTACGAGCAGTACTTC.

This chain's CDR3 is CASSPAVAGTEAFF. CDR3 DNA: TGTGCCAGCAGCCCCGCGGTCGCGGGCACTGAAGCTTTCTTT. The chain links TRBV5-5 to TRBJ1-1; D gene ambiguous. V was shortened by 4 bases and J by 4 bases, with 14 bases between the two germline ends. CDR3 length: 14 residues. The germline CDR1 and CDR2 sequences are SGHKS and YYEKEE (reference sequence).